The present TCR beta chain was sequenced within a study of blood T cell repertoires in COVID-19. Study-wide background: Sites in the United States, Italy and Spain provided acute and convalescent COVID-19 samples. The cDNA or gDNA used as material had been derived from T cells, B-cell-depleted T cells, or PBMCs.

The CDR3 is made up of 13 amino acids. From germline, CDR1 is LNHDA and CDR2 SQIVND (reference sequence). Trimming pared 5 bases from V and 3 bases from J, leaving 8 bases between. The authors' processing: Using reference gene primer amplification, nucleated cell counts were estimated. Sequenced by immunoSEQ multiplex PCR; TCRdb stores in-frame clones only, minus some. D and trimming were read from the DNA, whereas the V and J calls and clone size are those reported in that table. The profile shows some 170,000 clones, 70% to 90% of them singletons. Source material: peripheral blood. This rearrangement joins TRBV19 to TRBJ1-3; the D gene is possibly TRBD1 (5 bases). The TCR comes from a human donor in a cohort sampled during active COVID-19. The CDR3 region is CASSPGGGNTIYF. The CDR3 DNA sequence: TGTGCCAGTAGTCCGGGGGGTGGAAACACCATATATTTT.